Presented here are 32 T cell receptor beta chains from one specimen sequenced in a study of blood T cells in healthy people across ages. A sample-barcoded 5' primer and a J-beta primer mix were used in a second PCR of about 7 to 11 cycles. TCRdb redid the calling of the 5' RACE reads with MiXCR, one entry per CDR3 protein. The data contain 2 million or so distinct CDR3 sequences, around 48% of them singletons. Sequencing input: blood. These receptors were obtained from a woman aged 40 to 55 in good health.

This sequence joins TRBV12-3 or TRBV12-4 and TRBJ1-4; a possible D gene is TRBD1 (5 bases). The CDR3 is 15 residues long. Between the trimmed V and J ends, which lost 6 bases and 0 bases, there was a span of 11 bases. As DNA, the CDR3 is TGTGCCAGCAGCCGACAGAGCCCAACTAATGAAAAACTGTTTTTT. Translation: CASSRQSPTNEKLFF.

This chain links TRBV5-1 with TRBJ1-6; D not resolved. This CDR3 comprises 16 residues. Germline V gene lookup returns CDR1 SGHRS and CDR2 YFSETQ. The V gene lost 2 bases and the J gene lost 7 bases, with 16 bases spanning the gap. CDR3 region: CASSFGSERVNSPLHF. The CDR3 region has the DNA TGCGCCAGCAGCTTTGGGAGTGAACGGGTAAATTCACCCCTCCACTTT.

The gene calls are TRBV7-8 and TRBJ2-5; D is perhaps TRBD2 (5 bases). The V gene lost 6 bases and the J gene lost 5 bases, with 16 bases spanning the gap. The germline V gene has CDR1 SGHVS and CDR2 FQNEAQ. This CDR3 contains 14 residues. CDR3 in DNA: TGTGCCAGCAGTCTACCGAGGGCGGACGAGACCCAGTACTTC. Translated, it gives CASSLPRADETQYF.

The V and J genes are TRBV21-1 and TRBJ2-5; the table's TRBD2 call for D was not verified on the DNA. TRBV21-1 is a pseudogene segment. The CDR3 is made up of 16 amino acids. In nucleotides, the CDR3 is TGTGCCAGCAGCAAAGGCTCACAGGGCCCCCAAGAGACCCAGTACTTC. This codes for CASSKGSQGPQETQYF.

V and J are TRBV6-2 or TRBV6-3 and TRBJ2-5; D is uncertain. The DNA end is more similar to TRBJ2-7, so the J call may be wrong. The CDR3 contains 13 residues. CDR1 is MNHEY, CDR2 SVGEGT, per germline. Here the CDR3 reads CASSRAAPYEQYF. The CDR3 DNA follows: TGTGCCAGCAGTAGGGCGGCCCCCTACGAGCAGTACTTC.

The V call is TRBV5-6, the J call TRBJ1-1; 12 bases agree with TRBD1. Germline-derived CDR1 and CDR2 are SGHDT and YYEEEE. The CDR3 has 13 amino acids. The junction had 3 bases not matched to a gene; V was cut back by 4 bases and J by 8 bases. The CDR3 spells CASSGTGGREAFF. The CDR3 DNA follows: TGTGCCAGCAGCGGGACAGGGGGCAGGGAAGCTTTCTTT.

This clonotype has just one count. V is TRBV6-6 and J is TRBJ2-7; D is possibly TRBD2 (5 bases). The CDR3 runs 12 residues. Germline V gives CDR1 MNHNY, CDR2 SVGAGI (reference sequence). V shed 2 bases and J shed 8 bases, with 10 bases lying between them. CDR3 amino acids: CASSYTRAQQYF. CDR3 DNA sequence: TGTGCCAGCAGTTACACTAGGGCTCAGCAGTACTTC.

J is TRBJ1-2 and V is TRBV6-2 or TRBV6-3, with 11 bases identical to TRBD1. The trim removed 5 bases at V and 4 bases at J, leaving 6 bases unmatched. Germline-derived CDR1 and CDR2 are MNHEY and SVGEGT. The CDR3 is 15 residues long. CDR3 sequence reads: CASSRTGGAPYGYTF. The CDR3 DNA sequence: TGTGCCAGCAGTCGGACAGGGGGCGCCCCCTATGGCTACACCTTC.

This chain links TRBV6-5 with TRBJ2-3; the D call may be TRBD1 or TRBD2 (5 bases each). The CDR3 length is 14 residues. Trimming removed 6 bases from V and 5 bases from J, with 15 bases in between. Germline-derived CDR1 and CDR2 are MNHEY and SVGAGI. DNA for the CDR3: TGTGCCAGCAGCGCCGGGACCCAGGGAGATACGCAGTATTTT. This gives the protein CASSAGTQGDTQYF.

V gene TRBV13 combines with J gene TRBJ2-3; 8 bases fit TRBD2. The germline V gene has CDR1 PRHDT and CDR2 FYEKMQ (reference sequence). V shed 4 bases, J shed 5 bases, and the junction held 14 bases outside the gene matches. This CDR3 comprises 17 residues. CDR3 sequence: CASSSYLAGPSGDTQYF. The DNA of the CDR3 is TGTGCCAGCAGCTCCTACCTAGCGGGCCCCTCGGGAGATACGCAGTATTTT.

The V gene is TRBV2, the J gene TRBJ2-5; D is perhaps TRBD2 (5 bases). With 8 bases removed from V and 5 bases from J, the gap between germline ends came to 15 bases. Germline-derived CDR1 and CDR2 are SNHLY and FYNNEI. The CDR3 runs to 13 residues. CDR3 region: CASEREMGETQYF. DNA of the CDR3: TGTGCCAGCGAGAGGGAAATGGGGGAGACCCAGTACTTC.

CDR3 coding DNA: TGCAGTGCTACGGACAGGGGGGTATTTGTCCAGCCCCAGCATTTT. Protein sequence: CSATDRGVFVQPQHF. The rearrangement uses TRBV20-1 and TRBJ1-5; 10 nucleotides align to TRBD1. With 4 bases clipped from V and 7 bases from J, the junction kept 10 bases outside the gene matches. There are 15 residues in the CDR3. CDR1 DFQATT and CDR2 SNEGSKA come from the germline V gene (reference sequence).

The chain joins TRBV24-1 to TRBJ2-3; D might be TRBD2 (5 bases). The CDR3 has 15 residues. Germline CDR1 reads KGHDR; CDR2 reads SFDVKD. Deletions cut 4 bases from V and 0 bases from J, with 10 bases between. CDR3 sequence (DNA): TGTGCCACCAGTGAGTCAGCGGATAGCACAGATACGCAGTATTTT. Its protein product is CATSESADSTDTQYF.

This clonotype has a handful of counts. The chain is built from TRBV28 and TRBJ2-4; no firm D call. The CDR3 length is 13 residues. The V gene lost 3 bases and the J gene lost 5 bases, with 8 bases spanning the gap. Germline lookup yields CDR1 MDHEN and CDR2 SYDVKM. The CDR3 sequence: CASSFDSQNIQYF. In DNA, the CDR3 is TGTGCCAGCAGTTTTGATAGTCAAAACATTCAGTACTTC.

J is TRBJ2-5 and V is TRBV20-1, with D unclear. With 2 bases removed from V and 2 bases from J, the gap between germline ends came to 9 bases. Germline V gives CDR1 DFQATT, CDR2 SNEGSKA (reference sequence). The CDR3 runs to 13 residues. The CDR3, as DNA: TGCAGTGCTAGACCAGACCCTCAAGAGACCCAGTACTTC. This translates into CSARPDPQETQYF.

CDR3 DNA sequence: TGTGCCATCACTGACGAACGGGGCTCCGCGAACTATGGCTACACCTTC. Translated, it gives CAITDERGSANYGYTF. This chain links TRBV10-3 with TRBJ1-2; possibly TRBD1 for D (5 bases). Germline values: CDR1 ENHRY, CDR2 SYGVKD. V dropped 7 bases and J dropped 2 bases, with 20 bases sitting between them. This CDR3 is 16 amino acids long.

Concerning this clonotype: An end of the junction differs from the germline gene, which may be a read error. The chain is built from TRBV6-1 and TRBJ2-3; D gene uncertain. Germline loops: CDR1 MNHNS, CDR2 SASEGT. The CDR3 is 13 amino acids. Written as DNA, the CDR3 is TGTGCCGGCAGTGAAGCCCTCACAGATACGCAGTATTTT. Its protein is CAGSEALTDTQYF.

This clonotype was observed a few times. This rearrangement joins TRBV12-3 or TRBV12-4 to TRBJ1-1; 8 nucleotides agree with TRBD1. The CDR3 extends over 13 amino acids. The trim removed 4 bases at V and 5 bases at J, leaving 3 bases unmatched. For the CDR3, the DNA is TGTGCCAGCAGTTGGACAGGGAGGACTGAAGCTTTCTTT. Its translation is CASSWTGRTEAFF.

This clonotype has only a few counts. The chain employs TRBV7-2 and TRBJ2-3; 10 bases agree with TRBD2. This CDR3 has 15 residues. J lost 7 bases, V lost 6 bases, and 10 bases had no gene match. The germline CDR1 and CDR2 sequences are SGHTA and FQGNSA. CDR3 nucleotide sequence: TGTGCCAGCAGTGGTATGACTAGCGGGTTTTATACGCAGTATTTT. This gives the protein CASSGMTSGFYTQYF.

CDR3 DNA: TGTGCCAGCAGCTTCGCCCTAGCGGGGGGGAGCCAAGAGACCCAGTACTTC. Residues: CASSFALAGGSQETQYF. J is TRBJ2-5 and V is TRBV7-2, with TRBD2 identical over 12 bases. From germline, CDR1 is SGHTA and CDR2 FQGNSA. This CDR3 region has 17 residues. J was trimmed by 1 base and V by 3 bases; bases with no gene match: 6.

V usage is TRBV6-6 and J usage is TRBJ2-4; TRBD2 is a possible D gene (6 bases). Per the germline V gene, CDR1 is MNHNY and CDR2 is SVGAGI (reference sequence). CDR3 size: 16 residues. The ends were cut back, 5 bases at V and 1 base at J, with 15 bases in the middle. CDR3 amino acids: CASSPGRRVAKNIQYF. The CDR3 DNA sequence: TGTGCCAGCAGTCCCGGACGGAGGGTTGCCAAAAACATTCAGTACTTC.

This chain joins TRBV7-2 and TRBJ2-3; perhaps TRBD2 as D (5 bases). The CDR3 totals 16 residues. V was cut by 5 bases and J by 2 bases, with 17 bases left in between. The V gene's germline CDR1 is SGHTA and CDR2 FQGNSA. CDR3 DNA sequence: TGTGCCAGCAGCGACCGGACTGGGAGAGACACAGATACGCAGTATTTT. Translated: CASSDRTGRDTDTQYF.

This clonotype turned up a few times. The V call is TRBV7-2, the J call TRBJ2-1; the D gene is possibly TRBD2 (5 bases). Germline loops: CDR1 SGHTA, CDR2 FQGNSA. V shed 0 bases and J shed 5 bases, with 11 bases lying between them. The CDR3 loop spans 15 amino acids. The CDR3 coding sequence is TGTGCCAGCAGCTTAGCGGGAGAGGGCGACAATGAGCAGTTCTTC. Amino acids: CASSLAGEGDNEQFF.

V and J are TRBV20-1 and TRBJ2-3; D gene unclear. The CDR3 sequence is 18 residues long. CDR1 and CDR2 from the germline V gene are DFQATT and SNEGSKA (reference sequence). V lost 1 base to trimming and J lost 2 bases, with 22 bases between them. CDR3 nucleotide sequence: TGCAGTGCTAGAGGGCCCTCCCGGTTCCTAAGAAACACAGATACGCAGTATTTT. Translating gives CSARGPSRFLRNTDTQYF.

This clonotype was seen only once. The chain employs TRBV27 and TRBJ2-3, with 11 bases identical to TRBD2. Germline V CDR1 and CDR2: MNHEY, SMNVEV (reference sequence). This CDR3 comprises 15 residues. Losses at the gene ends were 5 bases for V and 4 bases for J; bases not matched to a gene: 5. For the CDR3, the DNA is TGTGCCAGCAGTACGGTAGCGGGGGGGGCAGATACGCAGTATTTT. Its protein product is CASSTVAGGADTQYF.

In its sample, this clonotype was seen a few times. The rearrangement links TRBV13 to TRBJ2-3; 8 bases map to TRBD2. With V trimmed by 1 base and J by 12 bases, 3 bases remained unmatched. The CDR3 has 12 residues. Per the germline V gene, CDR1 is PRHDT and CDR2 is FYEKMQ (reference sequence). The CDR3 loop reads CASSLAGGPQYF. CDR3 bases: TGTGCCAGCAGCTTAGCGGGGGGGCCCCAGTATTTT.

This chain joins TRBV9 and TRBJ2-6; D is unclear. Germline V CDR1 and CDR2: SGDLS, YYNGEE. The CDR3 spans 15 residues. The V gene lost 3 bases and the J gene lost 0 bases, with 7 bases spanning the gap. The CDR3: CASSGIHSGANVLTF. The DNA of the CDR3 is TGTGCCAGCAGCGGGATTCACTCTGGGGCCAACGTCCTGACTTTC.

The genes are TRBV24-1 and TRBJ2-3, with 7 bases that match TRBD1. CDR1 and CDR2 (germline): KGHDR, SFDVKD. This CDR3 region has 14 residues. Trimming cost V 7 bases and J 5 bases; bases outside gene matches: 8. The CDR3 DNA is TGTGCCACCAGGTCGACAGGGTCTGGAGATACGCAGTATTTT. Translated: CATRSTGSGDTQYF.

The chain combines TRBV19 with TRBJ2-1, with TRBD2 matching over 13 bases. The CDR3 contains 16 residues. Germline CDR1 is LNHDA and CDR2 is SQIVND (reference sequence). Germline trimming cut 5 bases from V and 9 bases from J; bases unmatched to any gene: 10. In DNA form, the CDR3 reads TGTGCCAGTAGTTCTCGGACTAGCGGGGGTCTCGGTGAGCAGTTCTTC. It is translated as CASSSRTSGGLGEQFF.

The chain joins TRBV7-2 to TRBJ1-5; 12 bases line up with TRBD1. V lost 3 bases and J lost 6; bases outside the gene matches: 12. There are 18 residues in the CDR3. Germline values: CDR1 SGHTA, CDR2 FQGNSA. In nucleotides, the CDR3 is TGTGCCAGCAGCTTGACCTGGGCCGGGACAGGGGGCATTCAGCCCCAGCATTTT. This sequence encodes CASSLTWAGTGGIQPQHF.

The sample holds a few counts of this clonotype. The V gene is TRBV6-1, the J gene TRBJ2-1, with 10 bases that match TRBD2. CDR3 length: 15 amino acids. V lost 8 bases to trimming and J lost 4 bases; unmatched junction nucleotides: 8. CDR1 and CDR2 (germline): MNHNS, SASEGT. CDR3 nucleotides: TGTGCCAGCCGCAGCGGGGGGGCCTCATACAATGAGCAGTTCTTC. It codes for CASRSGGASYNEQFF.

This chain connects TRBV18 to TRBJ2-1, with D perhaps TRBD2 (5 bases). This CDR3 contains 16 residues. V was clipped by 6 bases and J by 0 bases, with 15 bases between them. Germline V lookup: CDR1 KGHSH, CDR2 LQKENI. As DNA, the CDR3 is TGTGCCAGCTCTCCGAGGACTGCCAGCTCCTACAATGAGCAGTTCTTC. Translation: CASSPRTASSYNEQFF.